The source of this T cell receptor beta chain is a study of CD8 T cells in Susac syndrome. Note on this clonotype: What it binds is not known.

CDR3 length: 14 residues. The J segment lost 3 bases and the V segment lost 6 bases, leaving 6 bases of the junction unmatched. CDR1 is DFQATT and CDR2 is SNEGSKA in the germline V gene (reference sequence). The study's findings and limits: The study conceded that relatively few individuals underwent its TCR sequencing and HLA analysis.

Random hexamers primed reverse transcription of about 0.45 to 1 ug RNA. Across 54 Vbeta and 13 Jbeta, TCR beta CDR3 was amplified with immunoSEQ multiplex PCR. From the immunoSEQ multiplex PCR reads, TCRdb called clonotypes with MiXCR, one entry per CDR3 protein. The table lists tens of thousands of distinct CDR3 sequences, under 95% of them singletons, with 0.35% to 0.5% in the top ten. The material sequenced was CD8+ T cells from PBMCs. This sequence joins TRBV20-1 and TRBJ2-1; 9 bases match TRBD2. The source is a human donor with Susac syndrome. CDR3 amino acids: CSAQSGRIYNEQFF. In DNA form, the CDR3 reads TGCAGTGCCCAAAGCGGGAGGATCTACAATGAGCAGTTCTTC.